This T cell receptor beta chain was sequenced in a study of T cells in Graves' hyperthyroidism and ophthalmopathy. Trimming left V 2 bases short and J 8 bases short, with 7 bases between. Germline CDR1 and CDR2: SGHTA and FQGNSA. CDR3 length equals 12 residues. RNA transcripts served as the template for amplifying TCR beta CDR3 regions. During a first-round RT-PCR of the TCR CDR3, the HTBI primer set was used. TCRdb recomputed calls from the multiplex PCR reads with MiXCR, one row per CDR3 protein. The table lists around 300,000 distinct CDR3 sequences, approximately 20% of them singletons. The source material was blood. The rearrangement joins TRBV7-2 to TRBJ2-1; D is unclear. This TCR derives from a man between 25 and 39 years old with Graves' ophthalmopathy. The DNA for the CDR3 is TGTGCCAGCAGCTTATGGTGGGATGAGCAGTTCTTC. It codes for CASSLWWDEQFF.